What follows is one T cell receptor beta chain and its context. The antigen is unknown. This entry comes from a study of cytomegalovirus exposure and HLA in healthy donors. Findings of the study overall: Some segments of the V type, notably TRBV6-2 and TRBV6-3, were excluded as indistinguishable. About 87% or about 30% of the time was how often most TCR beta V segments were productive, according to an earlier analysis.

Germline CDR1 is MDHEN and CDR2 is SYDVKM. V shed 4 bases and J shed 7 bases, with 16 bases lying between them. The CDR3 runs 14 residues. The PCR ran on 60 Vbeta and 13 Jbeta primers. Original processing notes: Later, some 75 million unique TCR beta chains were counted in an analysis, and around 11 million of them were shared. Using immunoSEQ multiplex PCR, the repertoire was profiled, and TCRdb retains in-frame clones only, with some absent. The DNA gave D and trimming, while V, J and clone size come from that table. The data hold 160,000 or so clones, with approximately 80% observed a single time. The gene calls are TRBV28 and TRBJ1-1; D might be TRBD1 (6 bases). The clonotype comes from a woman aged 25-40 years in good health and CMV-seropositive. The source material was PBMCs. The CDR3 reads CASSWDRDNYEAFF. CDR3 sequence (DNA): TGTGCCAGCAGTTGGGACCGGGACAACTATGAAGCTTTCTTT.